The source of this T cell receptor (beta chain) is a study of CD8 T cells in ankylosing spondylitis. Study-wide results and limits: Seemingly characteristic of ankylosing spondylitis blood was a TCR beta motif consisting of several highly homologous variants. Relatively scarce in peripheral blood, disease-linked clones were CD8+. Matched ankylosing spondylitis synovial fluid reportedly contained a significantly enriched population of disease-linked clones.

This clonotype was seen many times. The antigen remains undetermined. Germline lookup yields CDR1 DFQATT and CDR2 SNEGSKA (reference sequence). This CDR3 is built from 14 residues. V was shortened by 2 bases and J by 3 bases, with 11 bases between the two germline ends. Researchers built TCR beta libraries using quantitative 5'-RACE with molecular barcodes. MiXCR was run by TCRdb on the 5' RACE reads, yielding one entry per CDR3 protein. The sample consists of about 250,000 distinct CDR3 sequences, about 20% of them appearing once. This TCR was recovered from a male donor with ankylosing spondylitis or in good health (not recorded which). The V and J genes are TRBV20-1 and TRBJ2-4, with D perhaps matching TRBD2 (5 bases). Sample: blood, either unsorted or a sorted T cell fraction (not recorded which). The CDR3 region is CSARWELGKNIQYF. The CDR3 DNA follows: TGCAGTGCTAGATGGGAGCTCGGCAAAAACATTCAGTACTTC.